Only a few counts were recorded for the clone carrying this T cell receptor (beta chain). TCRdb re-called the PCR reads through MiXCR, storing one row per CDR3 protein. The sample comprises over 600,000 distinct CDR3 sequences, just under 20% of which are singletons, and around 0.9% rests with the top ten. The sample is drawn from a study of molecular identifiers for immune sequencing clone quantification. CDR3 length: 13 amino acids. The V end lost 5 bases, the J end lost 2 bases, and 10 bases lay between the germline ends. Germline V gives CDR1 LNHDA, CDR2 SQIVND (reference sequence). This TCR was sampled from a human donor in good health. Some libraries in this study had Jurkat cell RNA spiked in. This chain uses TRBV19 with TRBJ2-7; D is unclear. Sequencing was done on a sample of naive CD8+ T cells from blood, with Jurkat cell RNA spiked in. Described subset: FACS-sorted CD8+CD4-CCR7+CD45RA+ naive T cells. The CDR3 DNA follows: TGTGCCAGTAGTTGGAGCAACACCTACGAGCAGTACTTC. Residues: CASSWSNTYEQYF.